Sequencing of this T cell receptor (beta chain) was carried out in a study of CD8 T cells in Susac syndrome. cDNA came from around 0.5 to 1 ug RNA primed by random hexamers. TCRdb re-analysed the immunoSEQ multiplex PCR reads in MiXCR, keeping a single row per CDR3 protein. The sample includes 250,000 to 300,000 distinct CDR3 sequences, roughly 85% of them seen just once. TEMRA cells were FACS-enriched, unlike CD8+ and CD4+ T cells, which were negatively isolated. This CDR3 has 17 amino acids. CDR1 and CDR2 (germline): MDHEN, SYDVKM. V gave up 3 bases and J gave up 4 bases; unmatched junction bases: 11. A word on this clonotype: Its target is not known.

Findings of the study overall: The study admitted that it had a relatively small number of individuals in its TCR sequencing and HLA analysis.

This chain joins TRBV28 and TRBJ2-2, with 7 bases lining up with TRBD2. The sequence was collected from a human donor with multiple sclerosis. Sequenced sample: CD8+ T cells from PBMCs. The CDR3 reads CASSFSPGRVRTGELFF. The CDR3 DNA is TGTGCCAGCAGTTTCTCGCCAGGGAGGGTACGCACCGGGGAGCTGTTTTTT.